Below, 21 T cell receptor beta chains from the same sample are listed, as sequenced in a study of a mutant IDH1 vaccine in newly diagnosed glioma. TCRdb's copy holds only in-frame clones and misses some; the assay was immunoSEQ multiplex PCR. Altogether tens of thousands of clones are present, 80% to 85% being singletons, with the ten largest covering 25% to 35%. No antigen has been identified for these receptors. Noted time point: week 47, end of study. Doses comprised 300 ug of mutant IDH1 20-mer peptide each, plus topical imiquimod. Sequenced here: PBMCs, sampled from a glioma patient whose treatment included an IDH1 peptide vaccine. These receptors all stem from a man aged 25-40 years with glioma.

V and J are TRBV10-3 and TRBJ2-3; TRBD1 matches 11 bases. Losses at the gene ends were 6 bases for V and 3 bases for J; bases not matched to a gene: 2. CDR1 and CDR2 from the germline V gene are ENHRY and SYGVKD. This CDR3 is built from 14 residues. The CDR3 region has the DNA TGTGCCATCAGGGGGACAGGGGGAACAGATACGCAGTATTTT. Its protein product is CAIRGTGGTDTQYF.

This rearrangement joins TRBV19 to TRBJ1-6; a possible D gene is TRBD1 (5 bases). The germline CDR1 and CDR2 sequences are LNHDA and SQIVND (reference sequence). Trimming pared 1 base from V and 12 bases from J, leaving 13 bases between. The CDR3 length is 14 residues. The CDR3 bases are TGTGCCAGTAGTATAGCTCCAGGGACCTTACCCCTCCACTTT. Its translation: CASSIAPGTLPLHF.

This clone was picked up one time. V gene TRBV2 combines with J gene TRBJ2-7, with D perhaps given as TRBD1 or TRBD2 (5 bases each). Looked up from germline, CDR1 is SNHLY and CDR2 is FYNNEI. The germline V and J ends were trimmed by 6 bases and 0 bases, with 9 bases remaining between them. This CDR3 contains 13 residues. As DNA, the CDR3 is TGTGCCAGCAGGGGGGACCTCTCCTACGAGCAGTACTTC. Translating it yields CASRGDLSYEQYF.

The CDR3 spells CASSLLAHGNNNYGYTF. The CDR3 DNA sequence: TGTGCCAGCAGCTTATTGGCACACGGAAATAATAACTATGGCTACACCTTC. The rearrangement uses TRBV7-8 and TRBJ1-2; unclear D gene. The germline V gene encodes CDR1 SGHVS and CDR2 FQNEAQ. The germline V and J ends were trimmed by 2 bases and 1 base, with 17 bases remaining between them. The CDR3 is 17 amino acids.

The rearrangement links TRBV9 to TRBJ2-7; 10 nucleotides agree with TRBD2. Germline V CDR1 and CDR2: SGDLS, YYNGEE. V lost 3 bases to trimming and J lost 2 bases; unmatched junction nucleotides: 8. The CDR3 is 16 residues long. CDR3 nucleotides: TGTGCCAGCAGCGCCCCGGGACTAGCGCAACCCTACGAGCAGTACTTC. It specifies CASSAPGLAQPYEQYF.

The chain joins TRBV7-2 to TRBJ1-5; 10 bases match TRBD1. Trimming at V came to 0 bases and at J to 5 bases, leaving 1 base not matched to a gene. Germline CDR1 reads SGHTA; CDR2 reads FQGNSA. This CDR3 region has 15 residues. Here the CDR3 DNA reads TGTGCCAGCAGCTTAGCGGGGACAGGGGATCAGCCCCAGCATTTT. It encodes CASSLAGTGDQPQHF.

The CDR3 bases are TGTGCCAGCAGGCAAGGGACAGAGCCCTACGAGCAGTACTTC. It specifies CASRQGTEPYEQYF. The chain employs TRBV6-6 and TRBJ2-7, with 7 bases that match TRBD1. The germline CDR1 and CDR2 sequences are MNHNY and SVGAGI (reference sequence). V lost 6 bases, J lost 2 bases, and 7 bases stayed unmatched. The CDR3 has 14 amino acids.

The chain combines TRBV7-2 with TRBJ2-6, with 10 positions matching TRBD2. This CDR3 is built from 17 residues. Unmatched junction bases numbered 2, after V lost 3 bases and J lost 0 bases. Germline-derived CDR1 and CDR2 are SGHTA and FQGNSA. CDR3 bases: TGTGCCAGCAGCTTTCTAGCGGGGGCCTCTGGGGCCAACGTCCTGACTTTC. Translation gives CASSFLAGASGANVLTF.

The chain combines TRBV7-2 with TRBJ2-5; 11 nucleotides line up with TRBD1. Germline V gives CDR1 SGHTA, CDR2 FQGNSA. V gave up 6 bases and J gave up 4 bases; unmatched junction bases: 4. The CDR3 runs to 14 residues. The CDR3 nucleotides read TGTGCCAGCAGTACGGACAGGGGGCGAGAGACCCAGTACTTC. This sequence encodes CASSTDRGRETQYF.

V usage is TRBV6-5 and J usage is TRBJ2-3, with a tentative D call TRBD2 (6 bases). Trimming pared 6 bases from V and 14 bases from J, leaving 21 bases between. Germline assignment: CDR1 MNHEY and CDR2 SVGAGI. The CDR3 spans 13 residues. CDR3 amino acids: CASSTMESGLPYF. CDR3 nucleotide sequence: TGTGCCAGCAGCACTATGGAATCTGGACTACCGTATTTT.

The rearrangement joins TRBV5-4 to TRBJ1-1, with TRBD1 matching 7 bases. The CDR3 is made up of 15 amino acids. Trimming removed 3 bases from V and 1 base from J; junction bases left unmatched: 6. CDR1 SGHNT and CDR2 YYREEE come from the germline V gene (reference sequence). CDR3 DNA sequence: TGTGCCAGCAGCTCTGGACAGGCAACGAACACTGAAGCTTTCTTT. Its protein product is CASSSGQATNTEAFF.

The V and J genes are TRBV2 and TRBJ1-2; 8 bases are a match to TRBD1. Trimming removed 0 bases from V and 6 bases from J; junction bases left unmatched: 12. From germline, CDR1 is SNHLY and CDR2 FYNNEI. CDR3 length: 17 amino acids. The CDR3: CASSEAPYRTGTNGYTF. CDR3 bases: TGTGCCAGCAGTGAAGCGCCATACCGGACAGGGACGAATGGCTACACCTTC.

The V gene is TRBV29-1, the J gene TRBJ2-7, with D perhaps matching TRBD1 or TRBD2 (5 bases each). The CDR3 extends over 12 amino acids. Germline-derived CDR1 and CDR2 are SQVTM and ANQGSEA. Trimming left V 7 bases short and J 6 bases short, with 16 bases between. DNA for the CDR3: TGCAGCGCCTGGGACCGAAGTTCCGAGCAGTACTTC. It specifies CSAWDRSSEQYF.

V and J are TRBV7-3 and TRBJ1-6; maybe TRBD1 (5 bases). Per germline, CDR1 SGHTA and CDR2 FQGTGA. This CDR3 has 15 amino acids. Trimming pared 1 base from V and 6 bases from J, leaving 10 bases between. The CDR3 is CASSLNGGSNSPLHF. The CDR3 nucleotides read TGTGCCAGCAGCTTAAACGGGGGTTCTAATTCACCCCTCCACTTT.

The rearrangement uses TRBV5-4 and TRBJ1-1; TRBD1 is a possible D gene (5 bases). Trimming removed 2 bases at V and 5 bases at J, with 19 bases between. The length of the CDR3 is 16 residues. Germline V lookup: CDR1 SGHNT, CDR2 YYREEE (reference sequence). The CDR3 sequence is CASSFPGRGGWTEAFF. CDR3 sequence (DNA): TGTGCCAGCAGCTTTCCCGGGAGGGGTGGGTGGACTGAAGCTTTCTTT.

The chain carries TRBV28 and TRBJ2-2; D remains ambiguous. CDR1 and CDR2 from the germline V gene are MDHEN and SYDVKM. This CDR3 is 15 amino acids long. The ends were cut back, 6 bases at V and 2 bases at J, with 13 bases in the middle. The CDR3 is CASRTTDINTGELFF. As DNA, the CDR3 is TGTGCCAGCAGGACGACGGATATTAACACCGGGGAGCTGTTTTTT. The full variable domain, in which reference TRBV28 and TRBJ2-2 provide the parts outside the CDR3, is DVKVTQSSRYLVKRTGEKVFLECVQDMDHENMFWYRQDPGLGLRLIYFSYDVKMKEKGDIPEGYSVSREKKERFSLILESASTNQTSMYLCASRTTDINTGELFFGEGSRLTVL.

The rearrangement joins TRBV4-1 to TRBJ2-7, with D possibly TRBD1 on 6 matching bases. Trimming pared 0 bases from V and 2 bases from J, leaving 8 bases between. Germline assignment: CDR1 MGHRA and CDR2 YSYEKL. The CDR3 loop spans 14 amino acids. CDR3 coding DNA: TGCGCCAGCAGCCAAGAGGGGGCCACCTACGAGCAGTACTTC. Protein product: CASSQEGATYEQYF.

The CDR3 DNA reads as TGCGCCAGCAGCCAAGGCTTTTTAGAGCGGGAGGCTTCAATGAAGACCCAGTACTTC. Its protein is CASSQGFLEREASMKTQYF. The V and J genes are TRBV4-1 and TRBJ2-5; 9 bases agree with TRBD2. The germline CDR1 and CDR2 sequences are MGHRA and YSYEKL. V shed 1 base and J 6 bases; nucleotides not matched to a gene: 18. The CDR3 is 19 amino acids.

In this sample, this clone turned up a few times. This chain connects TRBV30 to TRBJ1-2; D is ambiguous. Trimming removed 0 bases at V and 8 bases at J, with 7 bases between. The germline gives CDR1 GTSNPN, CDR2 SVGIG (reference sequence). CDR3 length: 11 residues. CDR3 region: CAWSVREGYTF. The CDR3 region has the DNA TGTGCCTGGAGTGTACGGGAGGGCTACACCTTC.

V gene TRBV4-1 combines with J gene TRBJ2-3, with TRBD1 matching 7 bases. V was pared by 4 bases and J by 0 bases, with 7 bases of the junction left unmatched. CDR3 length: 16 residues. Germline V gene sequence: CDR1 MGHRA, CDR2 YSYEKL. CDR3 in DNA: TGCGCCAGCAGCCTCAGGGACAGCGGAAGCACAGATACGCAGTATTTT. It translates to CASSLRDSGSTDTQYF.

CDR3 in amino acids: CASSQKQEQYF. The CDR3 nucleotides are TGTGCCAGCAGCCAAAAACAGGAGCAGTACTTC. The chain joins TRBV6-5 to TRBJ2-7, with D unclear. V gave up 6 bases and J gave up 7 bases, with 10 bases separating them. CDR1 MNHEY and CDR2 SVGAGI come from the germline V gene. This CDR3 is 11 amino acids long.